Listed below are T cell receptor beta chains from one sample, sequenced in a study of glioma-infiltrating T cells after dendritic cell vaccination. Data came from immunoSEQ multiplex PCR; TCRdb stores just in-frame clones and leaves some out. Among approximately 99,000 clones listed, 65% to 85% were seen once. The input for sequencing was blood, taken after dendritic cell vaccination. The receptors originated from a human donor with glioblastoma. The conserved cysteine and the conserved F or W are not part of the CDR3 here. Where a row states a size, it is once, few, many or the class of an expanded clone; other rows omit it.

CDR3 protein: ASSAGGGRAEYIQY
clone size: -
J gene: TRBJ2-4
V gene: TRBV6-6

CDR3 protein: ASRKTGGVGGNTEAF
clone size: -
J gene: TRBJ1-1
V gene: TRBV5-1

CDR3 protein: AWSVGVYGYT
clone size: -
J gene: TRBJ1-2
V gene: TRBV30

CDR3 protein: ASSLVTALDTQY
clone size: -
J gene: TRBJ2-3
V gene: TRBV7-9

CDR3 protein: ASSLAPQGANYGYT
clone size: -
J gene: TRBJ1-2
V gene: TRBV5-6

CDR3 protein: ASSPGQNYGYT
clone size: -
J gene: TRBJ1-2
V gene: TRBV5-4

CDR3 protein: ASSPQRRVEQY
clone size: -
J gene: TRBJ2-7
V gene: TRBV28

CDR3 protein: ASSAGTSPNEQF
clone size: -
J gene: TRBJ2-1
V gene: TRBV2

CDR3 protein: ASSHQGNQPQH
clone size: -
J gene: TRBJ1-5
V gene: TRBV5-6

CDR3 protein: ASSLTASGANVLT
clone size: -
J gene: TRBJ2-6
V gene: TRBV5-1

CDR3 protein: ASRPTQGHYGYT
clone size: few
J gene: TRBJ1-2
V gene: TRBV19

CDR3 protein: ASSDLPGTRDSYEQY
clone size: -
J gene: TRBJ2-7
V gene: TRBV6-1

CDR3 protein: ASSYSQGGNYGYT
clone size: -
J gene: TRBJ1-2
V gene: TRBV6-5

CDR3 protein: ASSIGMTVEAF
clone size: -
J gene: TRBJ1-1
V gene: TRBV19

CDR3 protein: ASSEGRGVTEAF
clone size: -
J gene: TRBJ1-1
V gene: TRBV2

CDR3 protein: ASSLLPGQTSAQY
clone size: -
J gene: TRBJ2-7
V gene: TRBV5-1

CDR3 protein: ASSSGGTEAF
clone size: -
J gene: TRBJ1-1
V gene: TRBV6-6

CDR3 protein: ASSRPGSNGYT
clone size: -
J gene: TRBJ1-2
V gene: TRBV2

CDR3 protein: ASSEGHPNNEQF
clone size: -
J gene: TRBJ2-1
V gene: TRBV5-1

CDR3 protein: SARGGADEKLF
clone size: few
J gene: TRBJ1-4
V gene: TRBV29-1

CDR3 protein: ASSLQGFSMNTEAF
clone size: -
J gene: TRBJ1-1
V gene: TRBV13

CDR3 protein: AWSGAGGPPQY
clone size: -
J gene: TRBJ2-7
V gene: TRBV30

CDR3 protein: ASTPGILNEQF
clone size: -
J gene: TRBJ2-1
V gene: TRBV2

CDR3 protein: ASSLAPGSTGELF
clone size: -
J gene: TRBJ2-2
V gene: TRBV5-1

CDR3 protein: ASSSGWTGLNIQY
clone size: -
J gene: TRBJ2-4
V gene: TRBV5-6

CDR3 protein: ASSIQGNTEAF
clone size: -
J gene: TRBJ1-1
V gene: TRBV19

CDR3 protein: ASSQDLTSGSYEQY
clone size: few
J gene: TRBJ2-7
V gene: TRBV23-1

CDR3 protein: ASSLGGGLAETSTDTQY
clone size: -
J gene: TRBJ2-3
V gene: TRBV27

CDR3 protein: ATSRDPQGKGKTQY
clone size: -
J gene: TRBJ2-5
V gene: TRBV15

CDR3 protein: ASSRQENYGYT
clone size: -
J gene: TRBJ1-2
V gene: TRBV27

CDR3 protein: AISELGRAGNTIY
clone size: -
J gene: TRBJ1-3
V gene: TRBV10-3

CDR3 protein: AWSENPSEQY
clone size: few
J gene: TRBJ2-7
V gene: TRBV30

CDR3 protein: ASSSRGSSYTDTQY
clone size: -
J gene: TRBJ2-3
V gene: TRBV9